A single sample is the source of the 5 T cell receptor beta chains below, sequenced in a study of T cells after yellow fever vaccination. One entry per CDR3 protein results from TCRdb running MiXCR on the 5' RACE reads. The table lists approximately 85,000 distinct CDR3 sequences, about an eighth of them singletons. Sample: CD8+ T cells not binding an NS4B(214-222) dextramer, sorted from PBMCs, taken roughly 20 days after the first yellow fever vaccination. These receptors originate from a man between 18 and 35 years old who received the YFV17D yellow fever vaccine.

Only a few counts were recorded for this clonotype. The J gene is TRBJ1-1, the V gene TRBV6-5; D unresolved. Trimming took 0 bases from V and 0 from J, leaving 5 bases between them. CDR3 length equals 14 residues. Germline lookup yields CDR1 MNHEY and CDR2 SVGAGI. Here the CDR3 DNA reads TGTGCCAGCAGTTACTCGCTTATGAACACTGAAGCTTTCTTT. Translating it yields CASSYSLMNTEAFF.

This clonotype was counted only a few times. J is TRBJ1-1 and V is TRBV6-1; D possibly corresponds to TRBD1 (5 bases). There are 15 residues in the CDR3. Per germline, CDR1 MNHNS and CDR2 SASEGT. The germline V and J ends were trimmed by 5 bases and 3 bases, with 16 bases remaining between them. The CDR3 DNA reads as TGTGCCAGCAGTCCCGGACTTACACAGGACACTGAAGCTTTCTTT. This sequence encodes CASSPGLTQDTEAFF.

The chain recombines TRBV9 with TRBJ1-1; tentative D call: TRBD1 (5 bases). Germline V gene lookup returns CDR1 SGDLS and CDR2 YYNGEE. V dropped 2 bases and J dropped 5 bases, with 16 bases sitting between them. The length of the CDR3 is 15 residues. The CDR3 nucleotides read TGTGCCAGCAGCGTTTCCGGCAGGGTGGAAACTGAAGCTTTCTTT. Residues: CASSVSGRVETEAFF.

This clonotype occurred many times. The chain recombines TRBV12-3 or TRBV12-4 with TRBJ1-4; possible D gene TRBD1, 5 bases. CDR3 length: 13 residues. Trimming removed 6 bases at V and 8 bases at J, with 13 bases between. The CDR3 region is CASRGPLGEKLFF. CDR3 DNA: TGTGCCAGCAGGGGACCCCTGGGGGAAAAACTGTTTTTT.

This chain links TRBV29-1 with TRBJ2-7; TRBD1 matches 9 bases. V dropped 1 base and J dropped 5; count of bases not matched to a gene: 3. The CDR3 contains 13 residues. CDR1 and CDR2 (germline): SQVTM, ANQGSEA. This CDR3 reads CSVEGDRADEQYF. The CDR3 DNA follows: TGCAGCGTTGAAGGGGACAGGGCGGACGAGCAGTACTTC.